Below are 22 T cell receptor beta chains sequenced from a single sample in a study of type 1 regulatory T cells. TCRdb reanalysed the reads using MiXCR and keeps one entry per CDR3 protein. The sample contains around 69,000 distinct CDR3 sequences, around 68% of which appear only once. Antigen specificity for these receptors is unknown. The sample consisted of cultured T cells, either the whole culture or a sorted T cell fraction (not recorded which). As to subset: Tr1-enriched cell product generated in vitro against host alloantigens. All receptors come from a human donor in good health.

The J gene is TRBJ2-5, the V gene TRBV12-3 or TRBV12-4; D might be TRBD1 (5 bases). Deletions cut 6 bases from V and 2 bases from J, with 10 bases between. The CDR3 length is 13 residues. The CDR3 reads CASRPDRQETQYF. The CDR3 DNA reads TGTGCCAGCAGACCTGACAGACAAGAGACCCAGTACTTC.

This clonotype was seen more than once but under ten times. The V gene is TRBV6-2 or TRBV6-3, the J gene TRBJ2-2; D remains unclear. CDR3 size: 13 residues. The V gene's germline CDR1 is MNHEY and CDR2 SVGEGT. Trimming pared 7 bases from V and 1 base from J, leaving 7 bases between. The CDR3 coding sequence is TGTGCCAGCATCCTCAGGAACACCGGGGAGCTGTTTTTT. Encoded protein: CASILRNTGELFF.

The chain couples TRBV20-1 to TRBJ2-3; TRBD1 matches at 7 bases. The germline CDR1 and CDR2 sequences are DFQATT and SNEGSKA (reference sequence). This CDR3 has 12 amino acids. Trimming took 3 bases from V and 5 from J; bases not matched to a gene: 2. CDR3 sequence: CSASGQVDTQYF. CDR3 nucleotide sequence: TGCAGTGCTAGCGGACAGGTAGATACGCAGTATTTT.

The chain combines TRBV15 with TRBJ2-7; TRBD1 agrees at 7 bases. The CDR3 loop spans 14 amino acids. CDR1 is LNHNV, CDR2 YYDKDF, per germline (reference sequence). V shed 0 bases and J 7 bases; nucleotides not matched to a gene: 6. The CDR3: CATSRDNGRGEQYF. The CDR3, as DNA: TGTGCCACCAGCAGAGATAATGGCAGGGGGGAGCAGTACTTC.

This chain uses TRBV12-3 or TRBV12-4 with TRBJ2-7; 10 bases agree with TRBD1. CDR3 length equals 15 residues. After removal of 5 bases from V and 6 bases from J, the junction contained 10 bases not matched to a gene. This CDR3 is CASSRQGAFPSEQYF. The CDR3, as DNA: TGTGCCAGCAGTAGACAGGGGGCTTTTCCCTCCGAGCAGTACTTC.

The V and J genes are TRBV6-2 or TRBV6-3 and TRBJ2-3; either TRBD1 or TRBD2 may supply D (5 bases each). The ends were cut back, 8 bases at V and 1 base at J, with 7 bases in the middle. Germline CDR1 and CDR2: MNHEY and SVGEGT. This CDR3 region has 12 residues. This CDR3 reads CASGGGTDTQYF. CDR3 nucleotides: TGTGCCAGCGGGGGTGGCACAGATACGCAGTATTTT.

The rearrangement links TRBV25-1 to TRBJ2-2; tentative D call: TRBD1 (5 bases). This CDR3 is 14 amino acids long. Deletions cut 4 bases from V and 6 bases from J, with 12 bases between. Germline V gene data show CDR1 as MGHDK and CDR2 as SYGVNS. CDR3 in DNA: TGTGCCAGCAGTGCCTCAGCAGGGCCCGGGGAGCTGTTTTTT. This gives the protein CASSASAGPGELFF.

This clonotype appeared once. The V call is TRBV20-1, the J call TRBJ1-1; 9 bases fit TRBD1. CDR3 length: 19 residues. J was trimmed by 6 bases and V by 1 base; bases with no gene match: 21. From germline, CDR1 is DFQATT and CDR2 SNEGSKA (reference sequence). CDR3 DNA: TGCAGTGCTAGAGCTCCTGCCGGGACAGGGATAGATGGTCGCGCTGAAGCTTTCTTT. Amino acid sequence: CSARAPAGTGIDGRAEAFF.

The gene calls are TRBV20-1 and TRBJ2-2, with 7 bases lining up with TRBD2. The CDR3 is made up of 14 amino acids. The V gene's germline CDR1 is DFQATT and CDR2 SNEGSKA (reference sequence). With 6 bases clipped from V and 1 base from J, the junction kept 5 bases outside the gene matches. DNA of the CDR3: TGCAGTGCCAAATCTAGCGGGAACACCGGGGAGCTGTTTTTT. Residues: CSAKSSGNTGELFF.

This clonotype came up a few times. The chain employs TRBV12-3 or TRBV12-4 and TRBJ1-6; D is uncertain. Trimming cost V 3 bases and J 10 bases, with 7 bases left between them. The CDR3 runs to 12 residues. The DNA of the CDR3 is TGTGCCAGCAGTTTGGTCCCCTCACCCCTCCACTTT. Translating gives CASSLVPSPLHF.

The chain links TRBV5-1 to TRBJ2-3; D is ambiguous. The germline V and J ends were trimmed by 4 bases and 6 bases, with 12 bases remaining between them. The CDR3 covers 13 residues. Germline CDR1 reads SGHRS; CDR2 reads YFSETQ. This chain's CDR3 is CASSEDGGDTQYF. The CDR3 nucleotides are TGCGCCAGCAGCGAGGACGGTGGGGATACGCAGTATTTT.

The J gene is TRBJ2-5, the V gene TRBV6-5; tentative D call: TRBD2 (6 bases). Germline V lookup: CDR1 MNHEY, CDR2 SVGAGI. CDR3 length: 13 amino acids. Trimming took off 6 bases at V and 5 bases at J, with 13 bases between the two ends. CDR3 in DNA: TGTGCCAGCAGGATCGGGACTTGGGAGACCCAGTACTTC. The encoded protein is CASRIGTWETQYF.

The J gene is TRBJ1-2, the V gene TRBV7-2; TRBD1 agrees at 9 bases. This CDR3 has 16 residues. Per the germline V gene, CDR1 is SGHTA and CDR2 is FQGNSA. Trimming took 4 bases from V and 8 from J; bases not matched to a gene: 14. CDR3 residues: CASSSQGTGLVYGYTF. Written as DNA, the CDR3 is TGTGCCAGCAGCTCCCAGGGGACAGGGTTGGTTTACGGCTACACCTTC.

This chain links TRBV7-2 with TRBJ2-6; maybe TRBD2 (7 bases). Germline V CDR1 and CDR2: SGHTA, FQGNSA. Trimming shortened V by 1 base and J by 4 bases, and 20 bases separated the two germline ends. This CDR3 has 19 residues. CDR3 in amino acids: CASSLVLGTLSGGANVLTF. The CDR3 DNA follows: TGTGCCAGCAGCTTAGTCCTCGGGACACTTAGCGGGGGGGCCAACGTCCTGACTTTC.

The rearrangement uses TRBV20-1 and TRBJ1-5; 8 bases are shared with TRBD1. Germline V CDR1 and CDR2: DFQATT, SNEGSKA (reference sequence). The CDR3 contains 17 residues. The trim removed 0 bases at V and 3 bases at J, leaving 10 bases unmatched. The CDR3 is CSARDSGQGANNQPQHF. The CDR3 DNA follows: TGCAGTGCTAGAGATTCGGGGCAGGGGGCGAACAATCAGCCCCAGCATTTT.

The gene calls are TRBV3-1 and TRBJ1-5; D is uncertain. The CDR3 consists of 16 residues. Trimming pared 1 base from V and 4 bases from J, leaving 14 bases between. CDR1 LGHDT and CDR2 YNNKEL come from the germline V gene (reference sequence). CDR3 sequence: CASSQASLQTNQPQHF. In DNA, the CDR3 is TGTGCCAGCAGCCAAGCGTCCCTCCAGACTAATCAGCCCCAGCATTTT.

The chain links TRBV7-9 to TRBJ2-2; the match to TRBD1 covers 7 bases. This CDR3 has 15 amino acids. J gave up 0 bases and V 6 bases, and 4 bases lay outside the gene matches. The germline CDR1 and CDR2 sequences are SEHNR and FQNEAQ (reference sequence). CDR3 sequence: CASRPGTANTGELFF. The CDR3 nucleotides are TGTGCCAGCAGACCCGGGACAGCGAACACCGGGGAGCTGTTTTTT. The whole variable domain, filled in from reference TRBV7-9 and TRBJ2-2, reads DTGVSQNPRHKITKRGQNVTFRCDPISEHNRLYWYRQTLGQGPEFLTYFQNEAQLEKSRLLSDRFSAERPKGSFSTLEIQRTEQGDSAMYLCASRPGTANTGELFFGEGSRLTVL.

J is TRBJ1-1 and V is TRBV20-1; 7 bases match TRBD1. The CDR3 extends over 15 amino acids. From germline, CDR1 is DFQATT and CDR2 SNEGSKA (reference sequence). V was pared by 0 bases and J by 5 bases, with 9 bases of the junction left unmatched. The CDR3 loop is CSARDVGGRKTEAFF. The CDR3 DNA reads TGCAGTGCTAGAGATGTAGGGGGCCGAAAGACTGAAGCTTTCTTT.

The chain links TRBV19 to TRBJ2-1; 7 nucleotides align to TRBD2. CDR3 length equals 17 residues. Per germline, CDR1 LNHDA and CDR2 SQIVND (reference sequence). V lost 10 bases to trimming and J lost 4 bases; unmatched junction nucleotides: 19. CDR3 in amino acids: CATKRTNGGREYNEQFF. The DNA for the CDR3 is TGTGCCACCAAGCGAACCAACGGCGGGAGAGAATACAATGAGCAGTTCTTC.

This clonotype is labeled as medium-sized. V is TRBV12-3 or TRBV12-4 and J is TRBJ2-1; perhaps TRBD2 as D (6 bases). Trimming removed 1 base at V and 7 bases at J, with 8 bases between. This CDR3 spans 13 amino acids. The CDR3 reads CASSLVGGNEQFF. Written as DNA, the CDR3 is TGTGCCAGCAGTTTAGTGGGAGGTAATGAGCAGTTCTTC.

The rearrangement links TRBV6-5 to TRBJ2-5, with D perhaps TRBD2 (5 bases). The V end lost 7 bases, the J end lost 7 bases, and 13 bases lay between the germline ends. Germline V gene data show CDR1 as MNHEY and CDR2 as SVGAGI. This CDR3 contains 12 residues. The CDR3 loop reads CASIDGIGTQYF. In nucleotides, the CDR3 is TGTGCCAGCATCGACGGGATCGGGACCCAGTACTTC.

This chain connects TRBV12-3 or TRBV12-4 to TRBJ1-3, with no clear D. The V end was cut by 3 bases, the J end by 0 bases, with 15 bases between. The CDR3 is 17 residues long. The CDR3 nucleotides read TGTGCCAGCAGTTTGGCCGGGAAGTATGGCTCTGGAAACACCATATATTTT. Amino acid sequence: CASSLAGKYGSGNTIYF.